These 14 T cell receptor beta chains originate from one sample sequenced in a study of cytomegalovirus exposure and HLA in healthy donors (dated by TCRdb to the late 2010s). The library came from the immunoSEQ multiplex PCR assay. What TCRdb holds here is the immuneACCESS table cut down to in-frame rearrangements. Part of the clones is not present; checked against another copy, under half of the missing clones reflect an unresolved V gene, and the others are unexplained. Across this sample there are approximately 200,000 clones, with around 83% seen only once. The ten largest clonotypes hold over 10% of the sample. Source material: PBMCs. These receptors were taken from a woman younger than 45 in good health and CMV-seropositive.

The V call is TRBV28, the J call TRBJ2-6; 7 bases are a match to TRBD1. Germline CDR1 MDHEN, CDR2 SYDVKM. The CDR3 runs to 15 residues. J was trimmed by 2 bases and V by 7 bases; bases with no gene match: 5. This CDR3 reads CASTVTGAGANVLTF. The CDR3 DNA reads TGTGCCAGCACCGTAACAGGGGCTGGGGCCAACGTCCTGACTTTC.

This clone occurred once. This chain joins TRBV19 and TRBJ1-2; D ambiguous. CDR3 length equals 12 residues. CDR1 LNHDA and CDR2 SQIVND come from the germline V gene (reference sequence). Trimming pared 7 bases from V and 7 bases from J, leaving 13 bases between. CDR3 amino acids: CASTPGGIGYTF. Here the CDR3 DNA reads TGTGCCAGTACCCCCGGCGGGATTGGCTACACCTTC.

This chain joins TRBV5-1 and TRBJ2-7, with D hard to call. The CDR3 runs to 11 residues. Trimming removed 4 bases from V and 3 bases from J, with 5 bases in between. In germline, CDR1 is SGHRS, CDR2 YFSETQ. The CDR3 loop is CASSLYYEQYF. The CDR3, as DNA: TGCGCCAGCAGCCTTTACTACGAGCAGTACTTC. Using reference TRBV5-1 and TRBJ2-7 for the parts outside the CDR3, the full variable domain is KAGVTQTPRYLIKTRGQQVTLSCSPISGHRSVSWYQQTPGQGLQFLFEYFSETQRNKGNFPGRFSGRQFSNSRSEMNVSTLELGDSALYLCASSLYYEQYFGPGTRLTVT.

The chain links TRBV28 to TRBJ1-1; maybe TRBD1 (5 bases). The germline V gene encodes CDR1 MDHEN and CDR2 SYDVKM. The CDR3 has 12 amino acids. Trimming cost V 7 bases and J 4 bases, with 10 bases left between them. This CDR3 is CASKSGGTEAFF. The CDR3 DNA reads TGTGCCAGCAAGTCCGGGGGCACTGAAGCTTTCTTT. The full variable domain, with the rest looked up from reference TRBV28 and TRBJ1-1, is DVKVTQSSRYLVKRTGEKVFLECVQDMDHENMFWYRQDPGLGLRLIYFSYDVKMKEKGDIPEGYSVSREKKERFSLILESASTNQTSMYLCASKSGGTEAFFGQGTRLTVV.

This clone appeared once. CDR3 bases: TGTGCCAGCAGCCAGAGCGGGAAAGTCTACGAGCAGTACTTC. As protein: CASSQSGKVYEQYF. This chain connects TRBV9 to TRBJ2-7, with 7 bases fitting TRBD2. The germline CDR1 and CDR2 sequences are SGDLS and YYNGEE. The CDR3 is 14 amino acids. V trimming: 4 bases; J trimming: 3 bases; junction bases outside the gene matches: 7.

This clone was observed many times. The rearrangement joins TRBV5-4 to TRBJ2-1; 9 bases match TRBD2. J gave up 6 bases and V 0 bases, and 1 base lay outside the gene matches. This CDR3 comprises 14 residues. Germline V gene lookup returns CDR1 SGHNT and CDR2 YYREEE (reference sequence). The DNA of the CDR3 is TGTGCCAGCAGCTTGGTAGCGGGAGTCAATGAGCAGTTCTTC. Its protein product is CASSLVAGVNEQFF.

The chain is built from TRBV27 and TRBJ1-2; 9 bases match TRBD1. After removal of 2 bases from V and 6 bases from J, the junction contained 4 bases not matched to a gene. Germline CDR1 and CDR2: MNHEY and SMNVEV (reference sequence). The CDR3 has 14 residues. CDR3 in amino acids: CASSLTRTGDGYTF. In DNA, the CDR3 is TGTGCCAGCAGTTTAACCCGGACAGGGGATGGCTACACCTTC.

The V and J genes are TRBV9 and TRBJ1-4; perhaps TRBD1 as D (5 bases). Per germline, CDR1 SGDLS and CDR2 YYNGEE. The CDR3 contains 15 residues. V was shortened by 2 bases and J by 5 bases, with 13 bases between the two germline ends. Written as DNA, the CDR3 is TGTGCCAGCAGCGTCGGCGGGGGGAAGAATGAAAAACTGTTTTTT. Encoded protein: CASSVGGGKNEKLFF.

The table lists this clone with a count of one. V and J are TRBV2 and TRBJ2-3, with 9 bases fitting TRBD2. V shed 2 bases and J 6 bases; nucleotides not matched to a gene: 6. Germline V gene sequence: CDR1 SNHLY, CDR2 FYNNEI. The CDR3 extends over 15 amino acids. This CDR3 is CASSEWREGPDTQYF. The CDR3 DNA reads as TGTGCCAGCAGTGAATGGCGGGAGGGCCCCGATACGCAGTATTTT.

V and J are TRBV9 and TRBJ1-1, with a tentative D call TRBD1 (6 bases). The V and J ends lost 7 bases and 3 bases respectively, with 13 bases between them. From germline, CDR1 is SGDLS and CDR2 YYNGEE. This CDR3 contains 13 residues. Written as DNA, the CDR3 is TGTGCCAGCCAACAGGGTTTGTACACTGAAGCTTTCTTT. This gives the protein CASQQGLYTEAFF.

The chain couples TRBV15 to TRBJ2-2; perhaps TRBD1 as D (6 bases). The CDR3 is made up of 12 amino acids. The V gene lost 3 bases and the J gene lost 7 bases, with 6 bases spanning the gap. Germline-derived CDR1 and CDR2 are LNHNV and YYDKDF (reference sequence). CDR3 region: CATSRDSGELFF. Here the CDR3 DNA reads TGTGCCACCAGCAGGGACAGCGGGGAGCTGTTTTTT. Filled out from reference TRBV15 and TRBJ2-2, the complete variable domain reads DAMVIQNPRYQVTQFGKPVTLSCSQTLNHNVMYWYQQKSSQAPKLLFHYYDKDFNNEADTPDNFQSRRPNTSFCFLDIRSPGLGDTAMYLCATSRDSGELFFGEGSRLTVL.

The gene calls are TRBV5-1 and TRBJ1-2; D is uncertain. CDR3 size: 15 residues. Between the trimmed V and J ends, which lost 2 bases and 0 bases, there was a span of 11 bases. Germline V CDR1 and CDR2: SGHRS, YFSETQ. The CDR3 is CASSLSPVTNYGYTF. The CDR3 nucleotides read TGCGCCAGCAGCTTATCACCAGTGACTAACTATGGCTACACCTTC.

This clone was seen a few times. V usage is TRBV2 and J usage is TRBJ2-4, with TRBD2 matching over 7 bases. This CDR3 region has 15 residues. Germline loops: CDR1 SNHLY, CDR2 FYNNEI. The ends lost 6 bases at V and 6 bases at J; junction bases unmatched: 11. CDR3 in amino acids: CASSAQLANLNIQYF. CDR3 nucleotides: TGTGCCAGCAGCGCTCAACTAGCGAACTTAAACATTCAGTACTTC.

This rearrangement joins TRBV10-2 to TRBJ1-2, with 9 positions matching TRBD1. In germline, CDR1 is WSHSY, CDR2 SAAADI. The CDR3 extends over 16 amino acids. The V and J ends lost 0 bases and 4 bases, in that order; junction bases with no gene match: 6. CDR3 residues: CASSESRQGGAYGYTF. DNA for the CDR3: TGCGCCAGCAGTGAGTCTCGACAGGGGGGCGCCTATGGCTACACCTTC.